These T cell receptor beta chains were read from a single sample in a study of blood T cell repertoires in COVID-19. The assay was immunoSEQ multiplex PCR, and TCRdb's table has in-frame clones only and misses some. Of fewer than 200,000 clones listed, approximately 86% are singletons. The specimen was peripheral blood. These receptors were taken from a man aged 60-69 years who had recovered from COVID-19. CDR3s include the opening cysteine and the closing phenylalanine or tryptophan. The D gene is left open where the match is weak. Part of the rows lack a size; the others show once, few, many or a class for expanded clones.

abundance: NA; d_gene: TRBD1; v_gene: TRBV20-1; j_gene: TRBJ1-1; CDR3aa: CSAIGQVEAFF; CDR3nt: TGCAGTGCGATCGGACAGGTTGAAGCTTTCTTT
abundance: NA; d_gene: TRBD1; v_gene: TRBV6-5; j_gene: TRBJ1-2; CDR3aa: CASSDRGRPSGYTF; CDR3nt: TGTGCCAGCAGCGACAGGGGGCGGCCCTCTGGCTACACCTTC
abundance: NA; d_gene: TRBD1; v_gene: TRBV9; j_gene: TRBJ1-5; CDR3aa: CASSVGETGQPQHF; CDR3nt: TGTGCCAGCAGCGTAGGGGAGACAGGGCAGCCCCAGCATTTT
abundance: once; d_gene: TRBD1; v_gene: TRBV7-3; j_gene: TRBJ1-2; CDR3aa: CASSRDRGDYTF; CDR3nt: TGTGCCAGCAGCCGGGACAGGGGAGACTACACCTTC
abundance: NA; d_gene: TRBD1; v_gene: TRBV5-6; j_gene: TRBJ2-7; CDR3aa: CASSLSGQGAYEQYF; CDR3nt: TGTGCCAGCAGCTTGTCGGGGCAGGGGGCTTACGAGCAGTACTTC
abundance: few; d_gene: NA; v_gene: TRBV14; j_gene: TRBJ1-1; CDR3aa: CASSPVTVDTEAFF; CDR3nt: TGTGCCAGCAGCCCCGTGACAGTGGACACTGAAGCTTTCTTT
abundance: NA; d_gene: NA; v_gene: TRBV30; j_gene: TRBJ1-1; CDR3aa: CAWSYQGNTEAFF; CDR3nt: TGTGCCTGGAGCTACCAGGGGAACACTGAAGCTTTCTTT
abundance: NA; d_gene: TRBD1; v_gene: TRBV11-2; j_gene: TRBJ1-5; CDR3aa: CASSSRDRDYGAQHF; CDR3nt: TGTGCCAGCAGCTCCCGGGACAGGGACTATGGGGCCCAGCATTTT
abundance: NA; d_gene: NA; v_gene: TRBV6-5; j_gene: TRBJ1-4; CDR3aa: CASRRSRAINEKLFF; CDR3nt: TGTGCCAGCAGACGATCCAGGGCAATAAATGAAAAACTGTTTTTT
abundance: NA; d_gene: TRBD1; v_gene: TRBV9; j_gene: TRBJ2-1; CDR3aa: CASSVGTGLDEQFF; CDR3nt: TGTGCCAGCAGCGTGGGGACAGGGTTGGATGAGCAGTTCTTC
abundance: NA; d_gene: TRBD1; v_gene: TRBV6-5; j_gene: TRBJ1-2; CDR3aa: CASSRGQLNYGYTF; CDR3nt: TGTGCCAGCAGTCGGGGACAGCTAAACTATGGCTACACCTTC
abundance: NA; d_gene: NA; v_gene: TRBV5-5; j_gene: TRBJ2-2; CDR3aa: CASSLAPGSGELFF; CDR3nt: TGTGCCAGCAGCTTGGCGCCGGGGTCCGGGGAGCTGTTTTTT
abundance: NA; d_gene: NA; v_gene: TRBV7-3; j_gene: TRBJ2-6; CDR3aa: CASSLRAGTGANVLTF; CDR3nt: TGTGCCAGCAGCTTAAGGGCGGGAACTGGGGCCAACGTCCTGACTTTC
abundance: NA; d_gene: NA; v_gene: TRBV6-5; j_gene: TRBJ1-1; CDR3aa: CASSYSFGAFNTEAFF; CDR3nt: TGTGCCAGCAGTTACTCGTTTGGAGCCTTTAACACTGAAGCTTTCTTT
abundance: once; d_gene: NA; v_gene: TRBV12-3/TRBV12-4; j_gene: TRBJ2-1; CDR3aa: CASSPHPDNEQFF; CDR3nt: TGTGCCAGCAGTCCCCATCCGGACAATGAGCAGTTCTTC
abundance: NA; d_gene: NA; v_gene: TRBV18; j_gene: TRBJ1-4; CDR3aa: CASRGDGSEKLFF; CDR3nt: TGTGCCAGCCGGGGTGACGGTTCTGAAAAACTGTTTTTT
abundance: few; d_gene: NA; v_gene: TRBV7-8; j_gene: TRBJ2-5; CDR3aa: CASSLAPVPGQETQYF; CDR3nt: TGTGCCAGCAGCTTAGCCCCGGTTCCAGGACAAGAGACCCAGTACTTC
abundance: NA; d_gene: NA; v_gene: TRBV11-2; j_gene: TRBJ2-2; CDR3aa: CASRSPGSSNTGELFF; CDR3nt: TGTGCCAGCCGCAGTCCGGGGTCCTCGAACACCGGGGAGCTGTTTTTT
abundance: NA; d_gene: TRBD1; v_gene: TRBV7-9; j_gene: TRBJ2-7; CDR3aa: CASSFRQGNNYEQYF; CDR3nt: TGTGCCAGCAGCTTTCGACAGGGAAATAATTACGAGCAGTACTTC
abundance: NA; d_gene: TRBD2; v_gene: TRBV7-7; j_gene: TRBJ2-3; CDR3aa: CASSFAGADTQYF; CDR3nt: TGTGCTAGCAGCTTTGCGGGGGCAGATACGCAGTATTTT
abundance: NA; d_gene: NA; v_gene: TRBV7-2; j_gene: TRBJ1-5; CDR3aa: CASSLTGDQPQHF; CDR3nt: TGTGCCAGCAGCTTAACGGGAGATCAGCCCCAGCATTTT
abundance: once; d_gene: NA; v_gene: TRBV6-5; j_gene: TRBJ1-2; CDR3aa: CASSYSTGGYTF; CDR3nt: TGTGCCAGCAGTTACTCAACAGGGGGCTACACCTTC
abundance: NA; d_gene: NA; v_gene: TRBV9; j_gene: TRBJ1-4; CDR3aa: CASSVGPQGNEKLFF; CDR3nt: TGTGCCAGCAGCGTGGGACCACAGGGAAACGAAAAACTGTTTTTT